This TCR beta chain was sequenced for a study of control samples from healthy donors and cancer patients. Method: immunoSEQ multiplex PCR; TCRdb's copy keeps in-frame clones and lacks some. The sample lists some 160,000 clones; around 96% were seen once. The V gene's germline CDR1 is MNHEY and CDR2 SVGAGI. Between the trimmed V and J ends, which lost 0 bases and 1 base, there was a span of 6 bases. This CDR3 spans 14 amino acids. The chain is built from TRBV6-5 and TRBJ2-5; no clear D. Input material: blood. The TCR comes from a woman in her forties in good health. DNA of the CDR3: TGTGCCAGCAGTTACTCCTACAGCCAAGAGACCCAGTACTTC. This encodes CASSYSYSQETQYF.